What follows describes a single TCR beta chain. Its antigen has not been determined. No much larger clone is present one base from it, and per-base qualities are unavailable. The treatment or condition tag for this specimen amounts to: allogeneic hematopoietic cell transplantation with graft depleted of TCRalphabeta T cells and CD19 B cells. Transplant recipients were children who received TCRalphabeta/CD19-depleted allogeneic hematopoietic cell grafts. Preparation of the library involved PCR. The instrument was an Illumina HiSeq 2500. Molecular barcoding was employed in the preparation of TCR libraries, with unique molecular identifiers being used to normalize TCRbeta repertoire quantification. TCRdb trimmed the raw reads at Q25, called clones with MiXCR and kept productive beta chains. A single entry per CDR3 protein holds the most common genes and DNA from its merged rows. The sample profile shows some 600,000 distinct CDR3 sequences; over 10% of them were found once. The top ten clones comprise about 2.2% of the sample.

Spanning cysteine to phenylalanine, the CDR3 consists of 17 amino acids. This entry keeps only the CDR3 DNA: 51 bases, framed from base 1. Compared with germline, V lacks 9 bases and J lacks 4 bases; bases without a gene match: 17. This entry comes from a study of T-cell reconstitution after alpha-beta-depleted transplantation in children (dated by TCRdb to between 2015 and 2016). Background on the whole study: Using TCR repertoire profiling, the study followed T-cell immune reconstitution in a quantitative way in children after TCRalphabeta/CD19-depleted allogeneic hematopoietic cell transplantation.

Results and caveats for the whole study, not just this receptor: Over the following months the frequencies of hyperexpanded clones went down, and after one year T-cell counts and TCRbeta diversity were mostly credited to newly produced T cells. In some patients, the high TCRbeta diversity seen at day 60 was put down to recipient T cells and intrathymic progenitors that had survived conditioning. The apparently early recovery of alphabetaT-cell counts about two months after transplant reportedly depended on only several hundred rapidly expanded clones that came from non-depleted graft cells.

The sample was PBMCs, mostly from graft donor cells, taken 360 days after TCRalphabeta/CD19-depleted stem cell transplant. The chain employs TRBV12-3 or TRBV12-4 and TRBJ2-1, with 8 junctional bases fitting TRBD2. The TCR originated in a male patient between 5 and 17 years old who had a stem cell transplant for acute myeloid leukemia, so the T cells may come from the graft donor. The DNA sequence is TGTGCCAGAAGTCTCAACCGGTGGACTAGCCCTTACAATGAGCAGTTCTTC. This is translated as CARSLNRWTSPYNEQFF.